The clone carrying this T cell receptor (beta chain) was found many times. Via MiXCR, TCRdb re-called the 5' RACE reads, giving one row per CDR3 protein. The sample carries tens of thousands of distinct CDR3 sequences, over 3% recorded once. Time point meaning: sample taken at primary tumor resection. No cell sorting; template was whole RNA from tumor, lung tissue or PBMC. Donors were approximately 70 untreated early-stage non-small cell lung cancer patients. The data derive from a study of spatial heterogeneity in lung cancer. The CDR3 length is 15 residues. CDR1 and CDR2 from the germline V gene are DFQATT and SNEGSKA (reference sequence).

V and J are TRBV20-1 and TRBJ2-3, with D possibly being TRBD2 (5 bases). The clonotype comes from a female donor with early-stage non-small cell lung cancer. The specimen was PBMCs, collected at surgery. This CDR3 reads CRVAWGLAHTDTQYF. CDR3 DNA: TGCAGGGTTGCCTGGGGTCTAGCTCACACAGATACGCAGTATTTT.